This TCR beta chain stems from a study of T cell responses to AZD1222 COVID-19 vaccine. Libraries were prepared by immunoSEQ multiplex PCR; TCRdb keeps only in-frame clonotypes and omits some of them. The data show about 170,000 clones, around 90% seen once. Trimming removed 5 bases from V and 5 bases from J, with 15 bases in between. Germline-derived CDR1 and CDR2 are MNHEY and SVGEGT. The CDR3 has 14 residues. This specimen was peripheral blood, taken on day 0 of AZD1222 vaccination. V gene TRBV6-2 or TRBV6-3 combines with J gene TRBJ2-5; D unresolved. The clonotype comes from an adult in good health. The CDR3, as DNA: TGTGCCAGCAGTCCACCCCCCCTTTACGAGACCCAGTACTTC. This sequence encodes CASSPPPLYETQYF.